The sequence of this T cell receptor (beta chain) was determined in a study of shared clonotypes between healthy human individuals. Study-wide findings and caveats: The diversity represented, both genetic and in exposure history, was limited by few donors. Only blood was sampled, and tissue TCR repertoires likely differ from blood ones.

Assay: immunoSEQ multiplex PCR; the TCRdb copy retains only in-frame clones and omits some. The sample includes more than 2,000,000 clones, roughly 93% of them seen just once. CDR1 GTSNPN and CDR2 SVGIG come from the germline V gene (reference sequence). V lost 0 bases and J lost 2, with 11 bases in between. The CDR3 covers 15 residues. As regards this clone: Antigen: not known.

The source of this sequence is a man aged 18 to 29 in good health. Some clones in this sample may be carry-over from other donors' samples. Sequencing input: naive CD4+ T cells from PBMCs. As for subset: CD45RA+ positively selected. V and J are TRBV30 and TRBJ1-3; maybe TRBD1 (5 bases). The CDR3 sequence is CAWSVHDSTGNTIYF. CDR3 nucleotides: TGTGCCTGGAGTGTACATGACAGTACTGGAAACACCATATATTTT.